This is a list of T cell receptor beta chains from one sample in a study of patients and donors after allogeneic stem cell transplantation. Using its own MiXCR run on the RT-PCR reads, TCRdb lists one record per CDR3 protein. This sample has 80,000 to 90,000 distinct CDR3 sequences; roughly 50% occur once, and the top ten carry approximately 60%. Material: blood, either unsorted or a sorted T cell fraction (not recorded which). Receptor source: a human donor who was either an allogeneic HSCT recipient or a stem cell or donor lymphocyte infusion donor (not recorded which). It is not recorded whose cells these are; they may come from a transplant donor. CDR3s include the opening cysteine and the closing phenylalanine or tryptophan. The D gene is left open where the match is weak. Clone size appears in some rows only: once, few, many, or a class for an expanded clone.

clone size	D gene	V gene	J gene	CDR3 protein	CDR3 DNA
-	TRBD2	TRBV27	TRBJ2-7	CASSVSVGGRPYEQYF	TGTGCCAGCAGCGTGTCGGTAGGCGGGAGGCCCTACGAGCAGTACTTC
once	-	TRBV12-3/TRBV12-4	TRBJ1-2	CASNQDLGGISNYGYTF	TGTGCCAGCAATCAAGACCTGGGGGGGATTTCTAACTATGGCTACACCTTC
few	-	TRBV10-3	TRBJ1-3	CAIVDRSGNTIYF	TGTGCCATTGTAGACCGCTCTGGAAACACCATATATTTT
few	-	TRBV12-3/TRBV12-4	TRBJ1-5	CASSVAWAAGVAYQPQHF	TGTGCCAGCAGTGTAGCTTGGGCAGCAGGGGTTGCTTATCAGCCCCAGCATTTT
many	-	TRBV29-1	TRBJ1-1	CSVEEDRYMNTEAFF	TGCAGCGTTGAAGAAGACAGGTACATGAACACTGAAGCTTTCTTT
once	-	TRBV6-1	TRBJ2-5	CASIATSWETQYF	TGTGCCAGCATTGCAACTAGTTGGGAGACCCAGTACTTC
-	TRBD1	TRBV6-1	TRBJ2-1	CASRTGQVDFDNEQFF	TGTGCCAGCAGGACGGGACAGGTAGATTTTGATAATGAGCAGTTCTTC
-	-	TRBV20-1	TRBJ1-4	CSARSDEKLFF	TGCAGTGCTAGGTCAGATGAAAAACTGTTTTTT
-	-	TRBV12-3/TRBV12-4	TRBJ1-2	CASSLARRAAYGYTF	TGTGCCAGCAGTTTAGCGCGCAGGGCGGCCTATGGCTACACCTTC
-	-	TRBV29-1	TRBJ2-5	CSAAIGAEETQYF	TGCAGCGCTGCAATCGGGGCAGAAGAGACCCAGTACTTC
-	-	TRBV20-1	TRBJ1-2	CSARGQGSVNYGYTF	TGCAGTGCTAGAGGGCAGGGGAGCGTTAACTATGGCTACACCTTC
few	-	TRBV4-3	TRBJ1-6	CASSHLDSYNSPLHF	TGCGCCAGCAGCCACCTGGACAGCTATAATTCACCCCTCCACTTT
-	-	TRBV28	TRBJ2-7	CASSSGQTYEQYF	TGTGCCAGCAGTTCCGGACAGACCTACGAGCAGTACTTC
-	-	TRBV29-1	TRBJ1-2	CSVISSNYGYTF	TGCAGCGTTATCAGTTCCAACTATGGCTACACCTTC
-	-	TRBV19	TRBJ1-5	CASSMGSKSNQPQHF	TGTGCCAGTAGTATGGGTTCGAAGAGCAATCAGCCCCAGCATTTT
-	-	TRBV4-1	TRBJ1-1	CASSFQGLTQNTEAFF	TGCGCCAGCAGCTTTCAAGGCCTGACGCAGAACACTGAAGCTTTCTTT